A single sample is the source of the 5 T cell receptor beta chains below, sequenced in a study of T-cell memory formation after mild COVID-19. From the 5' RACE reads, TCRdb called clonotypes with MiXCR, one entry per CDR3 protein. The data contain under 600,000 distinct CDR3 sequences, roughly 20% of them seen just once; the ten biggest clones take up about 8.7%. Sequenced input: PBMCs or a T cell subset sorted from them (not recorded which). Source of these receptors: an adult woman who had mild COVID-19 (a few samples of this study predate the infection). Cell type and time point are not known.

There are many counts of this clonotype. This chain connects TRBV6-6 to TRBJ2-6; 7 bases line up with TRBD1. This CDR3 has 16 residues. The trim removed 8 bases at V and 0 bases at J, leaving 7 bases unmatched. Germline lookup yields CDR1 MNHNY and CDR2 SVGAGI (reference sequence). Written as DNA, the CDR3 is TGTGCCAGCTCTAGACAGGGTAGCTCTGGGGCCAACGTCCTGACTTTC. Translated, it gives CASSRQGSSGANVLTF.

The chain joins TRBV7-6 to TRBJ2-1, with a possible D match to TRBD2 (6 bases). The CDR3 runs 17 residues. V lost 0 bases to trimming and J lost 3 bases, with 15 bases between them. The germline V gene encodes CDR1 SGHVS and CDR2 FNYEAQ. The chain's CDR3 is CASSLASQRSGYNEQFF. Here the CDR3 DNA reads TGTGCCAGCAGCTTAGCCAGCCAACGTAGCGGCTACAATGAGCAGTTCTTC.

This chain links TRBV5-4 with TRBJ2-3, with TRBD2 identical over 7 bases. Germline loops: CDR1 SGHNT, CDR2 YYREEE (reference sequence). The J segment lost 4 bases and the V segment lost 4 bases, leaving 9 bases of the junction unmatched. The CDR3 covers 15 residues. The CDR3 region is CASSEPGLRADTQYF. CDR3 bases: TGTGCCAGCAGCGAACCGGGACTACGCGCAGATACGCAGTATTTT.

This sequence joins TRBV7-9 and TRBJ2-7; 9 bases match TRBD2. J lost 3 bases, V lost 0 bases, and 27 bases had no gene match. The CDR3 runs 23 residues. The V gene's germline CDR1 is SEHNR and CDR2 FQNEAQ (reference sequence). CDR3: CASSLALGGRVGPPKGPIYEQYF. CDR3 in DNA: TGTGCCAGCAGCTTAGCGCTTGGCGGGAGGGTCGGCCCCCCTAAAGGGCCCATCTACGAGCAGTACTTC. The full variable domain, in which reference TRBV7-9 and TRBJ2-7 provide the parts outside the CDR3, is DTGVSQNPRHKITKRGQNVTFRCDPISEHNRLYWYRQTLGQGPEFLTYFQNEAQLEKSRLLSDRFSAERPKGSFSTLEIQRTEQGDSAMYLCASSLALGGRVGPPKGPIYEQYFGPGTRLTVT.

This clonotype was seen only a few times. The chain has TRBV4-2 and TRBJ2-3; perhaps TRBD1 as D (6 bases). Trimming shortened V by 4 bases and J by 8 bases, and 13 bases separated the two germline ends. The CDR3 length is 13 residues. The V gene's germline CDR1 is LGHNA and CDR2 YNFKEQ. The CDR3 sequence is CASSPRARGTQYF. DNA for the CDR3: TGTGCCAGCAGCCCGAGGGCCAGGGGTACGCAGTATTTT.